One and the same sample provided the 9 T cell receptor beta chains below, sequenced in a study of blood T cell repertoires in COVID-19. TCRdb keeps only in-frame clones here, not all; method: immunoSEQ multiplex PCR. The data contain around 93,000 clones, around 81% of them singletons. The sequenced sample was peripheral blood. These receptors originate from a man aged 60 to 69 with acute or convalescent COVID-19.

This clone is a singleton in its sample. The chain recombines TRBV7-2 with TRBJ2-2; 7 bases are shared with TRBD1. Trimming removed 5 bases from V and 8 bases from J; junction bases left unmatched: 5. CDR1 and CDR2 from the germline V gene are SGHTA and FQGNSA. The CDR3 has 13 residues. The CDR3 sequence is CASSPTGLGELFF. In DNA form, the CDR3 reads TGTGCCAGCAGCCCGACAGGGTTGGGGGAGCTGTTTTTT.

The V call is TRBV24-1, the J call TRBJ2-5; D uncertain. The V gene's germline CDR1 is KGHDR and CDR2 SFDVKD. This CDR3 comprises 14 residues. The ends were cut back, 1 base at V and 2 bases at J, with 7 bases in the middle. The chain's CDR3 is CATSDFGTQETQYF. The CDR3 DNA is TGTGCCACCAGTGATTTTGGCACACAAGAGACCCAGTACTTC.

The CDR3 nucleotides read TGTGCCAGCAGCCAAGAAAGGGGGAGGACAGGGCGCTACGAGCAGTACTTC. Translating it yields CASSQERGRTGRYEQYF. The chain uses TRBV3-1 (or the pseudogene TRBV3-2) and TRBJ2-7; 8 positions agree with TRBD1. The CDR3 has 17 residues. V lost 0 bases to trimming and J lost 3 bases; unmatched junction nucleotides: 10. Germline V gives CDR1 LGHDT, CDR2 YNNKEL (reference sequence).

The chain is built from TRBV5-5 and TRBJ1-2, with D possibly being TRBD1 (6 bases). Germline assignment: CDR1 SGHKS and CDR2 YYEKEE (reference sequence). The CDR3 length is 12 residues. Trimming shortened V by 4 bases and J by 6 bases, and 10 bases separated the two germline ends. The CDR3 sequence: CASSPYRDGYTF. The CDR3 DNA reads as TGTGCCAGCAGCCCCTACAGGGATGGCTACACCTTC.

The sample holds one count of this clone. The genes are TRBV2 and TRBJ1-2, with 9 bases fitting TRBD1. The CDR3 totals 14 residues. Germline V gene data show CDR1 as SNHLY and CDR2 as FYNNEI. J gave up 4 bases and V 8 bases, and 8 bases lay outside the gene matches. The CDR3 nucleotides read TGTGCCAGCTCCAGGACAGGGGATGCCTATGGCTACACCTTC. As protein: CASSRTGDAYGYTF. Based on the CDR3 plus reference TRBV2 and TRBJ1-2, the full variable domain is EPEVTQTPSHQVTQMGQEVILRCVPISNHLYFYWYRQILGQKVEFLVSFYNNEISEKSEIFDDQFSVERPDGSNFTLKIRSTKLEDSAMYFCASSRTGDAYGYTFGSGTRLTVV.

This clone was seen more than once but under ten times. The rearrangement uses TRBV6-5 and TRBJ2-7; 8 nucleotides align to TRBD1. With V trimmed by 7 bases and J by 0 bases, 5 bases remained unmatched. Per the germline V gene, CDR1 is MNHEY and CDR2 is SVGAGI. CDR3 size: 14 residues. The CDR3 DNA reads as TGTGCCAGCAAGAGGACAGGGATCTCCTACGAGCAGTACTTC. This encodes CASKRTGISYEQYF.

The chain links TRBV29-1 to TRBJ1-1; D is perhaps TRBD1 (5 bases). The germline V gene encodes CDR1 SQVTM and CDR2 ANQGSEA. V lost 8 bases and J lost 7, with 20 bases in between. The CDR3 is 13 amino acids. Here the CDR3 DNA reads TGCAGCATCCGGACAAATGCTGAGAATGAAGCTTTCTTT. It encodes CSIRTNAENEAFF. Full variable domain (remainder filled in from reference TRBV29-1 and TRBJ1-1): SAVISQKPSRDICQRGTSLTIQCQVDSQVTMMFWYRQQPGQSLTLIATANQGSEATYESGFVIDKFPISRPNLTFSTLTVSNMSPEDSSIYLCSIRTNAENEAFFGQGTRLTVV.

The chain couples TRBV6-8 to TRBJ1-2, with 7 bases fitting TRBD1. The CDR3 loop spans 16 amino acids. J was trimmed by 4 bases and V by 2 bases; bases with no gene match: 10. The germline V gene encodes CDR1 MNHGY and CDR2 SAAAGT. DNA of the CDR3: TGTGCCAGCAGTTACCGACAGGGAGTTCGGAGCTATGGCTACACCTTC. Its translation is CASSYRQGVRSYGYTF.

This rearrangement joins TRBV21-1 to TRBJ1-3; TRBD1 is taken as the D call from the table, unchecked against the DNA. TRBV21-1 is a recognized pseudogene. This CDR3 has 15 residues. This chain's CDR3 is CASIARTGPGNTIYF. The CDR3 bases are TGTGCCAGCATAGCGAGGACAGGGCCGGGAAACACCATATATTTT.